Sequencing of this T cell receptor (beta chain) was carried out in a study of blood T cell repertoires in COVID-19. Study at large: Italy, Spain and the United States were the sources of the convalescent and acute COVID-19 samples.

The V gene's germline CDR1 is SGHKS and CDR2 YYEKEE (reference sequence). The CDR3 runs to 14 residues. The V and J ends lost 2 bases and 2 bases respectively, with 10 bases between them. TCRdb's table, derived via immunoSEQ multiplex PCR, lists solely in-frame clones and lacks some. This table has under 250,000 clones, roughly 87% appearing once. Sequenced: PBMCs or T cells enriched from blood (not recorded which). The TCR originated in a woman aged 25 to 39 with acute COVID-19. The genes are TRBV5-5 and TRBJ1-1; no clear D gene. CDR3 in DNA: TGTGCCAGCAGCTTATCCAGGACTAACACTGAAGCTTTCTTT. Protein: CASSLSRTNTEAFF.